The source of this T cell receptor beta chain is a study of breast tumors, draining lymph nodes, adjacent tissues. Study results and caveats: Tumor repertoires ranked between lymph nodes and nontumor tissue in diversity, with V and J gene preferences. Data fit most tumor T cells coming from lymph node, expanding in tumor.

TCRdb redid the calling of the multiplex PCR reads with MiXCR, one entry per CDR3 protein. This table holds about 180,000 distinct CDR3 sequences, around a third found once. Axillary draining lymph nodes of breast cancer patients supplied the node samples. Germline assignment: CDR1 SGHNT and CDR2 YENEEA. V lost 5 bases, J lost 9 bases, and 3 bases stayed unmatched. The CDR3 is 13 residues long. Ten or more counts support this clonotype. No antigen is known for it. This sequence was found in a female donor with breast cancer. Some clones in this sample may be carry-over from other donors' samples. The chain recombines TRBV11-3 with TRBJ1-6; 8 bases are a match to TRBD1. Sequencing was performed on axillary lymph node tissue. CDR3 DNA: TGTGCCAGCAGCGAAACAGGGGGTTCACCCCTCCACTTT. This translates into CASSETGGSPLHF.